This is a list of T cell receptor beta chains from one sample in a study of T-cell memory formation after mild COVID-19. TCRdb ran MiXCR on the 5' RACE reads and lists one entry per CDR3 protein. The table lists around 300,000 distinct CDR3 sequences, around 15% of them singletons, with 21% in the top ten. The sample taken for sequencing was PBMCs or a T cell subset sorted from them (not recorded which). These receptors were obtained from a man younger than 30 who had mild COVID-19 (a few samples of this study predate the infection). Cell type and time point are not known. CDR3s include the opening cysteine and the closing phenylalanine or tryptophan. A D gene is named only where the DNA matches it firmly. Clone size is shown for a subset of rows, as once, few, many or a class of expanded clone.

J: TRBJ2-5
size: many
V: TRBV6-2/TRBV6-3
D: TRBD2
CDR3: CASTSRKKRDETQYF
DNA: TGTGCCAGCACCAGTCGAAAGAAGCGGGATGAGACCCAGTACTTC

J: TRBJ1-6
size: few
V: TRBV28
D: .
CDR3: CASSFGVYKNSPLHF
DNA: TGTGCCAGCAGTTTCGGGGTTTATAAGAATTCACCCCTCCACTTT

J: TRBJ2-2
size: few
V: TRBV9
D: .
CDR3: CASSVDPSTGELFF
DNA: TGTGCCAGCAGCGTAGACCCCTCGACCGGGGAGCTGTTTTTT

J: TRBJ2-2
size: .
V: TRBV2
D: TRBD2
CDR3: CARGLANGELFF
DNA: TGTGCCAGAGGACTAGCGAACGGGGAGCTGTTTTTT

J: TRBJ2-2
size: .
V: TRBV7-3
D: .
CDR3: CASSLSRQGTGELFF
DNA: TGTGCCAGCAGCTTAAGTAGGCAGGGCACCGGGGAGCTGTTTTTT

J: TRBJ2-5
size: many
V: TRBV12-3/TRBV12-4
D: .
CDR3: CASSLAPIGVGETQYF
DNA: TGTGCCAGCAGTTTAGCGCCCATCGGGGTAGGGGAGACCCAGTACTTC

J: TRBJ2-1
size: .
V: TRBV7-6
D: TRBD1
CDR3: CASSDRGRGEQFF
DNA: TGTGCCAGCAGCGACAGGGGGCGGGGGGAGCAGTTCTTC

J: TRBJ1-4
size: few
V: TRBV25-1
D: .
CDR3: CASSEGQSEKLFF
DNA: TGTGCCAGCAGTGAAGGACAGAGTGAAAAACTGTTTTTT

J: TRBJ2-7
size: many
V: TRBV20-1
D: .
CDR3: CSAMVAGYEQYF
DNA: TGCAGTGCTATGGTCGCAGGTTACGAGCAGTACTTC

J: TRBJ1-1
size: .
V: TRBV7-9
D: .
CDR3: CASSSPTVGTEAFF
DNA: TGTGCCAGCAGCTCCCCAACGGTGGGGACTGAAGCTTTCTTT

J: TRBJ1-6
size: few
V: TRBV6-5
D: TRBD1
CDR3: CASSYDRDNNSPLHF
DNA: TGTGCCAGCAGTTACGACAGGGACAATAATTCACCCCTCCACTTT

J: TRBJ2-3
size: few
V: TRBV5-1
D: TRBD2
CDR3: CASSLGLADNTQYF
DNA: TGCGCCAGCAGCTTGGGTCTAGCGGACAATACGCAGTATTTT